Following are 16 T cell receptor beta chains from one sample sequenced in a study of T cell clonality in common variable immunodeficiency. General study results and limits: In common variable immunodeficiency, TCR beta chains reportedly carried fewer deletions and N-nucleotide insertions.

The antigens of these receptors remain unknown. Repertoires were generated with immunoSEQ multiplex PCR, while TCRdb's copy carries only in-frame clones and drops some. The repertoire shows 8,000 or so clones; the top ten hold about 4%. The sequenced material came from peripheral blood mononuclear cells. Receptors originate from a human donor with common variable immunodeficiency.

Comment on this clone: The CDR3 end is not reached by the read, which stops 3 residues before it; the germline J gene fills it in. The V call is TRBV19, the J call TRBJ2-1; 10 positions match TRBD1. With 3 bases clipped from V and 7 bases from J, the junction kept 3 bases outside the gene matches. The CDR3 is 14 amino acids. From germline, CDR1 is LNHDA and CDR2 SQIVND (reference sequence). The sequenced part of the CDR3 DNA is TGTGCCAGTAGTATTGGGGGACAGGGGAATGAG. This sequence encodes CASSIGGQGNE. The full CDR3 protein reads CASSIGGQGNEQFF.

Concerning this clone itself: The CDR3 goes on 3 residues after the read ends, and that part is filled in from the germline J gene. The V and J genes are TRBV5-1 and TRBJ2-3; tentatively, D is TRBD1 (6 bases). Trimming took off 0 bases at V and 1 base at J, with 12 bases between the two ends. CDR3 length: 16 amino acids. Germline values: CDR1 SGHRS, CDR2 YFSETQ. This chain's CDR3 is CASSLDGGRGTDTQYF. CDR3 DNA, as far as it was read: TGCGCCAGCAGCTTGGATGGGGGCAGGGGCACAGATACG.

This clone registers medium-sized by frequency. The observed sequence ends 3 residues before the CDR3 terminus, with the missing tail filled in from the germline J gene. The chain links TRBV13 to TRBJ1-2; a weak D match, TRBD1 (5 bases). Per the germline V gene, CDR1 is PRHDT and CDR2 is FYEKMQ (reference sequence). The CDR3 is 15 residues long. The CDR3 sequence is CASSSKPAGSGGYTF. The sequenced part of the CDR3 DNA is TGTGCCAGCAGCTCTAAACCCGCAGGGTCGGGAGGC.

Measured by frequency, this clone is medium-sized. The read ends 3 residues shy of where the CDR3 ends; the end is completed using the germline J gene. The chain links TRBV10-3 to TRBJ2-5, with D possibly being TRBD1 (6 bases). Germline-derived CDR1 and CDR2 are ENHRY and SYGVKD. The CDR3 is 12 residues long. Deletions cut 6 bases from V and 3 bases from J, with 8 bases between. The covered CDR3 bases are TGTGCCATCAGGACAGGAGAAGAGACC. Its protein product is CAIRTGEET. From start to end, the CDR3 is CAIRTGEETQYF.

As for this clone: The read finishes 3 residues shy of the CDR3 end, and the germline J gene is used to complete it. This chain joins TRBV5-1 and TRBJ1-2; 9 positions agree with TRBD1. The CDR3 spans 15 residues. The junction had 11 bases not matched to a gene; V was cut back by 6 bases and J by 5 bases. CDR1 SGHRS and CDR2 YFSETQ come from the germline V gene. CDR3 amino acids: CASTPGTGITYGYTF. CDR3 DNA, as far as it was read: TGCGCCAGCACCCCCGGGACAGGGATTACTTATGGC.

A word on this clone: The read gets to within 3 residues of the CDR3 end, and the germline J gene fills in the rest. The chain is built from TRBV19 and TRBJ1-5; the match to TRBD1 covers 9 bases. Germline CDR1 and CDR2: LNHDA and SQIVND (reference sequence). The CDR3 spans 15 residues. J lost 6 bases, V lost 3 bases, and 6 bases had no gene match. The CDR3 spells CASSIGDRAGQPQHF. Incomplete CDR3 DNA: TGTGCCAGTAGTATCGGGGACAGGGCAGGTCAGCCC.

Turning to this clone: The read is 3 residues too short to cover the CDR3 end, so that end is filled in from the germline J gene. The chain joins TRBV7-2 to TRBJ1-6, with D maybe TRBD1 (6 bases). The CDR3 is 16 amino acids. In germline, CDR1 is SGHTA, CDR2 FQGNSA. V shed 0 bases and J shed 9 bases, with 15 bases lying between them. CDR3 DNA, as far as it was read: TGTGCCAGCAGCTTAGCGCCGACAGGATCGGGTTCACCC. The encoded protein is CASSLAPTGSGSP. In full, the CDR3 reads CASSLAPTGSGSPLHF.

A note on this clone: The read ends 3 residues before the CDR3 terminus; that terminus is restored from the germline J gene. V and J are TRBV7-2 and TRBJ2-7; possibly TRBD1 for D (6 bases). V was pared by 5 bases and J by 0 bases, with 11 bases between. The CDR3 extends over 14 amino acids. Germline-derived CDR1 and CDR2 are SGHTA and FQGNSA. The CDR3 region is CASSPDRFSYEQYF. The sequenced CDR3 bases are TGTGCCAGCAGCCCAGACAGGTTCTCCTACGAG. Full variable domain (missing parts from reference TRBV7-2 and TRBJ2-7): GAGVSQSPSNKVTEKGKDVELRCDPISGHTALYWYRQSLGQGLEFLIYFQGNSAPDKSGLPSDRFSAERTGGSVSTLTIQRTQQEDSAVYLCASSPDRFSYEQYFGPGTRLTVT.

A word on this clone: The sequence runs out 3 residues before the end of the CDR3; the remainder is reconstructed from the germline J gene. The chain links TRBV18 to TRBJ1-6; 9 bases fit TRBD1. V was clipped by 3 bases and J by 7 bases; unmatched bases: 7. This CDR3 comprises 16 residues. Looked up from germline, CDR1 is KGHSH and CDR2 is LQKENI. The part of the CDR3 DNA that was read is TGTGCCAGCTCACCGTCAAAGACAGGGGGAAATTCACCC. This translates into CASSPSKTGGNSP. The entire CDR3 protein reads CASSPSKTGGNSPLHF.

Partial CDR3 DNA: TGTGCCAGCAGCTTAGCTCGGGCTAACTATGGC. This sequence encodes CASSLARANYG. The full CDR3 sequence reads CASSLARANYGYTF. The V call is TRBV7-2, the J call TRBJ1-2; D is unclear. The read terminates 3 residues before the CDR3 end, so the remaining end is supplied by the germline J gene. V was cut by 0 bases and J by 0 bases, with 5 bases left in between. Germline CDR1 and CDR2: SGHTA and FQGNSA. The CDR3 covers 14 residues.

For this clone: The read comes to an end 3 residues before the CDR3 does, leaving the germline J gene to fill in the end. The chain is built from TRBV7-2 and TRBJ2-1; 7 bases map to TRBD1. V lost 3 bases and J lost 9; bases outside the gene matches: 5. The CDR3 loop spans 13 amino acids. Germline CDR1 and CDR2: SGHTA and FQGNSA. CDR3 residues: CASSFTGDVEQFF. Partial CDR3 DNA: TGTGCCAGCAGCTTTACAGGGGACGTTGAG.

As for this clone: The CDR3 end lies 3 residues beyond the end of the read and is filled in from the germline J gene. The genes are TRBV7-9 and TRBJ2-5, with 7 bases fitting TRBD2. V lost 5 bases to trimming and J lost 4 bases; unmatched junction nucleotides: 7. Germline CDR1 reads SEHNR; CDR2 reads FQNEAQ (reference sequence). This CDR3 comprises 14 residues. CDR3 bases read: TGTGCCAGCAGCCCCGGGCGGGGGTCAGAGACC. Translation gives CASSPGRGSET. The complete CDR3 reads CASSPGRGSETQYF.

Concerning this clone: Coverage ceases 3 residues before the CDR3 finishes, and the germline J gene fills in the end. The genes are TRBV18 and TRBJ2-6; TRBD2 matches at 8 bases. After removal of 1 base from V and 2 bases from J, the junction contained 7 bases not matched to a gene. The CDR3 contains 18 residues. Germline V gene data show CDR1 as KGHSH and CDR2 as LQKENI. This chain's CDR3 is CASSPQSGGPAGANVLTF. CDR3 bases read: TGTGCCAGCTCACCACAGAGCGGGGGCCCCGCTGGGGCCAACGTC. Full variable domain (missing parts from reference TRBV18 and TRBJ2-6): NAGVMQNPRHLVRRRGQEARLRCSPMKGHSHVYWYRQLPEEGLKFMVYLQKENIIDESGMPKERFSAEFPKEGPSILRIQQVVRGDSAAYFCASSPQSGGPAGANVLTFGAGSRLTVL.

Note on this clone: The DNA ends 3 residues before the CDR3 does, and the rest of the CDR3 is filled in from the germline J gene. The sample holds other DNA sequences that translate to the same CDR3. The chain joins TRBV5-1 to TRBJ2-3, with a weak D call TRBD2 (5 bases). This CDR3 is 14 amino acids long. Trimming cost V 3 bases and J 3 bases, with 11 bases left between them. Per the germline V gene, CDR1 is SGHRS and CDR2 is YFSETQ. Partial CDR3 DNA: TGCGCCAGCAGCTCCCGGACGGGGACAGATACG. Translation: CASSSRTGTDT. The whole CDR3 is CASSSRTGTDTQYF.

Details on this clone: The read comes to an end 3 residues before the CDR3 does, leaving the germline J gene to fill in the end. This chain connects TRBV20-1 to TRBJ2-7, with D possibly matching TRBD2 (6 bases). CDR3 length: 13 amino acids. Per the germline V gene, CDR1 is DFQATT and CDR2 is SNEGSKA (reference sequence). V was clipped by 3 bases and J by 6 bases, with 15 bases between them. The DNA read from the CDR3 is TGCAGTGCTAGTGGACTACCCGGCCCCGAG. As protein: CSASGLPGPE. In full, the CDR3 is CSASGLPGPEQYF.

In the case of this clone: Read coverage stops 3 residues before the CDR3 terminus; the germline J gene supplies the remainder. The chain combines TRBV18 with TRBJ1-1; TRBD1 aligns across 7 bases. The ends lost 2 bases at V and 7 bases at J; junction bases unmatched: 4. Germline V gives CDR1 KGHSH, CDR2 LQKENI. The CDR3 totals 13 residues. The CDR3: CASSPTRQGEAFF. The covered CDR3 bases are TGTGCCAGCTCACCAACAAGACAGGGTGAA.